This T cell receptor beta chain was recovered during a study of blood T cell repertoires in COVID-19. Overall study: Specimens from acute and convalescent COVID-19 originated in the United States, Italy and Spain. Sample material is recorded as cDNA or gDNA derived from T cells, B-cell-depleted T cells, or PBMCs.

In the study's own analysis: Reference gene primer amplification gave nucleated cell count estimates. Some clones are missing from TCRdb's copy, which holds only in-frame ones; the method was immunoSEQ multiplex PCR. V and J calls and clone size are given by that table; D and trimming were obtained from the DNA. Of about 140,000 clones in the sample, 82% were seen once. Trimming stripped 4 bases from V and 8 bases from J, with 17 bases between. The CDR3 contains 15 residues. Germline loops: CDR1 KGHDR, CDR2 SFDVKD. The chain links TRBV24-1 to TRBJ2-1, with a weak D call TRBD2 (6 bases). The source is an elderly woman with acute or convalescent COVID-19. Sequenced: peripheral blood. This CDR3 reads CATSDLGLSSDEQFF. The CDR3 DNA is TGTGCCACCAGTGACCTGGGACTCTCGTCCGATGAGCAGTTCTTC.